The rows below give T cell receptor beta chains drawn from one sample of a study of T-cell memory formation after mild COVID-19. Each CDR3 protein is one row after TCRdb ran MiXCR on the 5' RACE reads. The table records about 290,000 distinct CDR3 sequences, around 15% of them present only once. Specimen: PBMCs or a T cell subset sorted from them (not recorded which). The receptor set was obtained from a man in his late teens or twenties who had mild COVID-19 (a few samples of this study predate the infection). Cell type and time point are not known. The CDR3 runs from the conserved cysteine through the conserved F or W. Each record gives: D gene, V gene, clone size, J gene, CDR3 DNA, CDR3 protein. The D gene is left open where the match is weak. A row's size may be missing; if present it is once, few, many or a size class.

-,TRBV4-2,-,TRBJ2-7,TGTGCCAGCAGCCAAGGCGCAGGACACTACGAGCAGTACTTC,CASSQGAGHYEQYF
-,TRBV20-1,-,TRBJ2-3,TGCAGTGCAGGGGGAGTCGGGGTCGGAGTAAGAGATACGCAGTATTTT,CSAGGVGVGVRDTQYF
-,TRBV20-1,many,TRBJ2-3,TGCAGTGCTTACGCCGGGGCCACAGATACGCAGTATTTT,CSAYAGATDTQYF
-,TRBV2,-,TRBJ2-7,TGTGCCAGCAGTGAAGCGGGGGGCCAATACTACGAGCAGTACTTC,CASSEAGGQYYEQYF
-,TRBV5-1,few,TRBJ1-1,TGCGCCAGCAGCTTTGGTGGTCAGGGATCGATCACTGAAGCTTTCTTT,CASSFGGQGSITEAFF
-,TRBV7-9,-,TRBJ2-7,TGTGCCAGCAGCTTCAGGGCCTACGAGCAGTACTTC,CASSFRAYEQYF
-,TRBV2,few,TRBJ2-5,TGTGCCAGCAGTAAAAGACAGACTCTACAAGAGACCCAGTACTTC,CASSKRQTLQETQYF
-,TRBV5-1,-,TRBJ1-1,TGCGCCAGCAGCCCGACACCAAACCCCTTGACGAACACTGAAGCTTTCTTT,CASSPTPNPLTNTEAFF
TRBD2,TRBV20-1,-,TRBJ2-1,TGCAGTGCTAGAGATCTGGCTAGCGGGGGAAATGAGCAGTTCTTC,CSARDLASGGNEQFF
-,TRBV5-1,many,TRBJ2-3,TGCGCCAGCAGCTTGGAGGGCAGATCTAGCACAGATACGCAGTATTTT,CASSLEGRSSTDTQYF
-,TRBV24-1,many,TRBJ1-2,TGTGCCACCAGGGATCCAGGGGAGGGAGGCTACACCTTC,CATRDPGEGGYTF
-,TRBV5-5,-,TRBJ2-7,TGTGCCAGCAGCCCTAGTGTGGATAGGGATTACGAGCAGTACTTC,CASSPSVDRDYEQYF
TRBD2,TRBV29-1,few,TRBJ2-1,TGCAGCGTTGAAGGGGAAGCGGGGGGCCCATACAATGAGCAGTTCTTC,CSVEGEAGGPYNEQFF
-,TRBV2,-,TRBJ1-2,TGTGCCAGCAGAGACCCCCGTAGGGGGGCCTATGGCTACACCTTC,CASRDPRRGAYGYTF
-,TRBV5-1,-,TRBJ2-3,TGCGCCAGCAGCTGGGCAGGGGTAGTGACAGATACGCAGTATTTT,CASSWAGVVTDTQYF
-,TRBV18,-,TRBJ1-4,TGTGCCAGCTCACAAACGGGACAATTGGGAAAACTGTTTTTT,CASSQTGQLGKLFF
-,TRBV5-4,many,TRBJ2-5,TGTGCCAGCAGCTTGGCAGGGGCGACGGAGACCCAGTACTTC,CASSLAGATETQYF
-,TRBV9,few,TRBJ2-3,TGTGCCAGCAGCGTAGGTCGACAGGCTACTAGCACAGATACGCAGTATTTT,CASSVGRQATSTDTQYF
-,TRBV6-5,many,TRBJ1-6,TGTGCCAGCACCCAATCCGAGGCCTACCGGTCACCCCTCCACTTT,CASTQSEAYRSPLHF
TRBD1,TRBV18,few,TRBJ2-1,TGTGCCAGCTCAAGGGGGACAGGGGGATATAATGAGCAGTTCTTC,CASSRGTGGYNEQFF
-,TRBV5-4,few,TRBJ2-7,TGTGCCAGCAGCCTAGAGCGGGCCGATTACGAGCAGTACTTC,CASSLERADYEQYF